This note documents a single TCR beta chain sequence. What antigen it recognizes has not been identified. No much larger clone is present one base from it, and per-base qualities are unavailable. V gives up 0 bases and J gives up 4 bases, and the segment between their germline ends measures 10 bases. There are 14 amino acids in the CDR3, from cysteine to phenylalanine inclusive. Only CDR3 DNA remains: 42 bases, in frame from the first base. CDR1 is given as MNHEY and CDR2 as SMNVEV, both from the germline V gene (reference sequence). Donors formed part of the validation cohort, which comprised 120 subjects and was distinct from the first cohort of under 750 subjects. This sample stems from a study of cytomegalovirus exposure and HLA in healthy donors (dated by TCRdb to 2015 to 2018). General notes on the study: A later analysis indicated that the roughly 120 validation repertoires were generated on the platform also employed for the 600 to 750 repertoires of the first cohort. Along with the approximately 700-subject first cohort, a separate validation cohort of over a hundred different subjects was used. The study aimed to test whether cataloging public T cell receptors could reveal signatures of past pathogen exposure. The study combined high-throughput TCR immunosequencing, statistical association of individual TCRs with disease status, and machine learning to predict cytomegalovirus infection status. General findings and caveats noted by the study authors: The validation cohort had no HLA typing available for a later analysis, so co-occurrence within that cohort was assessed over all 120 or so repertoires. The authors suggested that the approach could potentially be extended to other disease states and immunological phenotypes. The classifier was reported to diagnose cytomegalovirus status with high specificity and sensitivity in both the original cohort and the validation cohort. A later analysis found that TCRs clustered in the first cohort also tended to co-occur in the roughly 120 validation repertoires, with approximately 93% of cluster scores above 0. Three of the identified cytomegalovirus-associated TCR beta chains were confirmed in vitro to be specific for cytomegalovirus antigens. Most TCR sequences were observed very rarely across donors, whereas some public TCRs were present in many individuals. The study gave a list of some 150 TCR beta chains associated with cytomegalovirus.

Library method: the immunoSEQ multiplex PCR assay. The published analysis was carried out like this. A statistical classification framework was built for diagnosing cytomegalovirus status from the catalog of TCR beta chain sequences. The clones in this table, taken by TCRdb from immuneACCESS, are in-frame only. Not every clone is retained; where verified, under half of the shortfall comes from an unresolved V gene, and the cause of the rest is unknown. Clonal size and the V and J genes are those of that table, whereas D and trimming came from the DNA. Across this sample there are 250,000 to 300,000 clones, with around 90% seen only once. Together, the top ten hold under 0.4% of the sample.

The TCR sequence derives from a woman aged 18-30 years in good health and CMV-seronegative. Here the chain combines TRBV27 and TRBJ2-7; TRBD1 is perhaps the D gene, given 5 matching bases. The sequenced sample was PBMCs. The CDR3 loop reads CASSLSIKGYEQYF. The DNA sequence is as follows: TGTGCCAGCAGTTTATCGATAAAGGGGTACGAGCAGTACTTC.